The table lists the clone carrying this TCR beta chain with a few counts. The sample comes from a study of blood T cell repertoires in COVID-19. The table came from immunoSEQ multiplex PCR; TCRdb's copy has only in-frame clones and leaves some out. Among about 160,000 clones listed, about 89% were seen once. The receptor comes from a man aged 55 to 70 with acute or convalescent COVID-19. Sample: peripheral blood.

The CDR3 protein is CASNSKHKSGAKETQYF. In DNA form, the CDR3 reads TGTGCCAGTAATTCCAAACACAAGAGCGGGGCTAAAGAGACCCAGTACTTC. The chain recombines TRBV19 with TRBJ2-5, with 7 bases aligning to TRBD2. V trimming: 7 bases; J trimming: 3 bases; junction bases outside the gene matches: 17. Per germline, CDR1 LNHDA and CDR2 SQIVND (reference sequence). CDR3 length: 17 residues.